These T cell receptor beta chains were read from a single sample in a study of T cells in Graves' hyperthyroidism and ophthalmopathy. TCRdb re-called the multiplex PCR reads through MiXCR, storing one row per CDR3 protein. The top ten hold about a tenth of the sample, which has about 740,000 distinct CDR3 sequences, 12% to 15% seen once. The material sequenced was blood. These receptors came from a woman under 30 with Graves' hyperthyroidism. CDR3s include the opening cysteine and the closing phenylalanine or tryptophan.

v_call	j_call	cdr3_aa
TRBV20-1	TRBJ2-7	CSASTPAGPFYEQYF
TRBV11-2	TRBJ2-5	CASSLENREETQYF
TRBV6-1	TRBJ2-1	CASSLTGYSYNEQFF
TRBV11-2	TRBJ1-1	CASSLSWGQGWKDTEAFF
TRBV2	TRBJ1-2	CASSDLAGDRYGYTF
TRBV5-1	TRBJ2-3	CASMMASGTDTQYF
TRBV5-1	TRBJ2-4	CASSSGRDGTVYF
TRBV6-6	TRBJ2-3	CASSYSIGQGTDTQYF
TRBV6-2/TRBV6-3	TRBJ2-5	CASSYSRQSRETQYF
TRBV20-1	TRBJ2-3	CSADSRSTDTQYF
TRBV3-1	TRBJ2-5	CASSNPPGLLQETQYF
TRBV20-1	TRBJ2-1	CSAPSPARSHNEQFF
TRBV5-1	TRBJ1-3	CASSWTGPGNTIYF
TRBV6-1	TRBJ2-3	CASSPGASADTQYF
TRBV7-9	TRBJ2-7	CASSSGRTYEQYF
TRBV7-8	TRBJ1-2	CASSNAQGNYGYTF
TRBV24-1	TRBJ1-2	CATSDLREGYTF
TRBV6-2/TRBV6-3	TRBJ2-3	CASKVGRSTDTQYF
TRBV12-3/TRBV12-4	TRBJ1-2	CASSTGQVGGYTF
TRBV12-3/TRBV12-4	TRBJ2-3	CASSSQREGTDTQYF
TRBV2	TRBJ2-1	CAVWTGSYNEQFF
TRBV20-1	TRBJ1-6	CSPGQGAPYNSPLHF
TRBV28	TRBJ1-6	CASSLEGDRAFHF
TRBV3-1	TRBJ1-1	CASSQDVRVRRVNTEAFF